This T cell receptor beta chain was found in a study of CD8 T cells in Susac syndrome. Overall study results and limits: It was acknowledged in the study that the number of individuals who were included in its TCR sequencing and HLA analysis was relatively small.

Of note for this clonotype: Antigen specificity is unknown.

V was shortened by 0 bases and J by 0 bases, with 6 bases between the two germline ends. This CDR3 is 13 amino acids long. Germline CDR1 SQVTM, CDR2 ANQGSEA. RNA in amounts of about 0.5 to 1 ug was reverse transcribed with random hexamers. TCRdb re-called the immunoSEQ multiplex PCR reads with MiXCR, one entry per CDR3 protein. The table shows fewer than 65,000 distinct CDR3 sequences, with 85% to 95% occurring only once. Through negative isolation, CD4+ and CD8+ T cells were obtained, while TEMRA cells were enriched using FACS. Sequenced material: CD8+ T cells from PBMCs. The V and J genes are TRBV29-1 and TRBJ2-7; tentative D call: TRBD1 (5 bases). The TCR originated in a human donor in good health. The CDR3 loop is CSVEDDSSYEQYF. The CDR3 DNA follows: TGCAGCGTTGAAGATGACAGCTCCTACGAGCAGTACTTC.